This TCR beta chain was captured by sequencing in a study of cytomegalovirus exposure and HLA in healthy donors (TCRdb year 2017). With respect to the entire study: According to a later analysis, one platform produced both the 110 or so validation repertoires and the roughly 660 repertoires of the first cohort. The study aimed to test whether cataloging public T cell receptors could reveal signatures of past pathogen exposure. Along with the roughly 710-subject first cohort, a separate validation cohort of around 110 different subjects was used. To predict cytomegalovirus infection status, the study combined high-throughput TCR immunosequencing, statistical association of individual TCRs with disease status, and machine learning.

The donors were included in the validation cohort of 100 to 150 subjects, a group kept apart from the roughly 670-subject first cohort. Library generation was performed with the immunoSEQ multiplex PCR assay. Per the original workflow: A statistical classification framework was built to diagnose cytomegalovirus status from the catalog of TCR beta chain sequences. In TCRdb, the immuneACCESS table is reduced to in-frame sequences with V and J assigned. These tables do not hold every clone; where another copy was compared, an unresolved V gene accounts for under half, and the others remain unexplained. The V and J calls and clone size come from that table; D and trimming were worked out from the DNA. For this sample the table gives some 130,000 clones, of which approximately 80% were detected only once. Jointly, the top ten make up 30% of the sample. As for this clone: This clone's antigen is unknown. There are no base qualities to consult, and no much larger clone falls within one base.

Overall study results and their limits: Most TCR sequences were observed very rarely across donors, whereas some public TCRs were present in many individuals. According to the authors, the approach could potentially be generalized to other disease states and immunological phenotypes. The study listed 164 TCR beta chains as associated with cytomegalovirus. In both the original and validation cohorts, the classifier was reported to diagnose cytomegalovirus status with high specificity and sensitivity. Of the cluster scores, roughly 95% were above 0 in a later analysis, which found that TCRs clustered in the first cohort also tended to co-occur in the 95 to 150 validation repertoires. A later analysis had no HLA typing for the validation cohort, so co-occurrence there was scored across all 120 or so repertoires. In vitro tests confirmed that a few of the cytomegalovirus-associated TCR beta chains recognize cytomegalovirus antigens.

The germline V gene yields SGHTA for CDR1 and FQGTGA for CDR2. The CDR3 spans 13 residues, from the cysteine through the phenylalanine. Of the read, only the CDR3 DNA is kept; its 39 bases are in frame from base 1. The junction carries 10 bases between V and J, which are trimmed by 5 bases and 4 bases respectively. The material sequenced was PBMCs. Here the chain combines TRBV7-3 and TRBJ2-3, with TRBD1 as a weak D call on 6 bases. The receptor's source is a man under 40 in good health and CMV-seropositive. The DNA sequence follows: TGTGCCAGCAGCCCCAACAGGGCAGATACGCAGTATTTT. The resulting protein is CASSPNRADTQYF.